Below, 21 T cell receptor beta chains from the same sample are listed, as sequenced in a study of OX40 agonist ivuxolimab in advanced cancers. Produced via immunoSEQ multiplex PCR; TCRdb's table is partial and in-frame only. Altogether approximately 72,000 clones are present, over 80% being singletons, with the ten largest covering roughly 0.8%. Sequences were derived from CD4+ or CD8+ T cells sorted from blood, sampled in a trial of the OX40 agonist ivuxolimab. These receptor sequences come from an adult with an advanced solid tumor such as melanoma, head and neck, liver or kidney cancer.

The chain is built from TRBV11-3 and TRBJ2-2, with D perhaps matching TRBD1 (6 bases). The V gene lost 1 base and the J gene lost 0 bases, with 21 bases spanning the gap. Germline V gene lookup returns CDR1 SGHNT and CDR2 YENEEA. This CDR3 is built from 20 residues. The CDR3 is CASSLGSGRGEVTNTGELFF. The CDR3 bases are TGTGCCAGCAGCTTAGGGTCGGGCAGGGGAGAAGTTACGAACACCGGGGAGCTGTTTTTT.

The chain is built from TRBV6-5 and TRBJ1-5; no definite D call. The germline CDR1 and CDR2 sequences are MNHEY and SVGAGI. The CDR3 loop spans 15 amino acids. V was shortened by 5 bases and J by 5 bases, with 16 bases between the two germline ends. The CDR3 coding sequence is TGTGCCAGCAGTGTCGGAGTTCTTTCGGATCAGCCCCAGCATTTT. It translates to CASSVGVLSDQPQHF.

The chain has TRBV4-1 and TRBJ2-7, with a possible D match to TRBD2 (6 bases). The V and J ends lost 2 bases and 2 bases respectively, with 16 bases between them. The CDR3 spans 16 residues. Looked up from germline, CDR1 is MGHRA and CDR2 is YSYEKL. The CDR3 nucleotides read TGCGCCAGCAGCCAAAGGCTCGGCAGGGAGGCCTACGAGCAGTACTTC. It codes for CASSQRLGREAYEQYF.

The rearrangement uses TRBV5-4 and TRBJ2-7, with D maybe TRBD1 (5 bases). The CDR3 contains 13 residues. With 2 bases removed from V and 1 base from J, the gap between germline ends came to 7 bases. Germline V gives CDR1 SGHNT, CDR2 YYREEE (reference sequence). The CDR3 loop is CASSLDRSYEQYF. In DNA form, the CDR3 reads TGTGCCAGCAGCTTAGACAGATCCTACGAGCAGTACTTC.

This rearrangement joins TRBV18 to TRBJ1-2; 10 positions match TRBD1. Germline CDR1 is KGHSH and CDR2 is LQKENI. Trimming at V came to 3 bases and at J to 6 bases, leaving 4 bases not matched to a gene. The CDR3 loop spans 14 amino acids. The CDR3 loop reads CASSPGQGLDGYTF. The DNA of the CDR3 is TGTGCCAGCTCACCGGGACAGGGGCTGGATGGCTACACCTTC.

This chain connects TRBV6-6 to TRBJ2-7; 10 bases map to TRBD1. There are 15 residues in the CDR3. CDR1 is MNHNY, CDR2 SVGAGI, per germline (reference sequence). Trimming cost V 6 bases and J 2 bases; bases outside gene matches: 7. CDR3 residues: CASRRDRGRTYEQYF. The DNA of the CDR3 is TGTGCCAGCAGACGGGACAGGGGACGTACCTACGAGCAGTACTTC.

This clone was seen just once. The V gene is TRBV6-6, the J gene TRBJ1-4; possibly TRBD1 for D (6 bases). Trimming left V 7 bases short and J 5 bases short, with 14 bases between. The CDR3 consists of 14 residues. The germline V gene encodes CDR1 MNHNY and CDR2 SVGAGI (reference sequence). CDR3 nucleotide sequence: TGTGCCAGCACCCCAGGGGACGGAAATGAAAAACTGTTTTTT. Its protein product is CASTPGDGNEKLFF.

The count of this clone is one. The V call is TRBV6-1, the J call TRBJ2-5, with 10 bases lining up with TRBD2. Trimming cost V 3 bases and J 5 bases; bases outside gene matches: 6. This CDR3 contains 15 residues. From germline, CDR1 is MNHNS and CDR2 SASEGT. DNA of the CDR3: TGTGCCAGCAGTGATCTAGCGGGAGTCTGGGAGACCCAGTACTTC. Translating it yields CASSDLAGVWETQYF.

The chain recombines TRBV6-1 with TRBJ1-4; D is ambiguous. The germline gives CDR1 MNHNS, CDR2 SASEGT. The germline V and J ends were trimmed by 4 bases and 7 bases, with 16 bases remaining between them. The length of the CDR3 is 15 residues. This chain's CDR3 is CASSARTRSGEKLFF. CDR3 coding DNA: TGTGCCAGCAGTGCGAGGACCAGATCGGGTGAAAAACTGTTTTTT.

The rearrangement links TRBV5-1 to TRBJ2-2; D remains unclear. This CDR3 has 13 residues. Trimming took off 6 bases at V and 0 bases at J, with 6 bases between the two ends. Germline lookup yields CDR1 SGHRS and CDR2 YFSETQ. CDR3 nucleotides: TGCGCCAGCACCACGGCGAACACCGGGGAGCTGTTTTTT. It yields the protein CASTTANTGELFF.

The chain joins TRBV11-1 to TRBJ1-3; 8 positions agree with TRBD1. The V segment lost 5 bases and the J segment 0 bases; nucleotides outside the gene matches: 9. CDR3 size: 17 residues. CDR1 and CDR2 from the germline V gene are SGHAT and FQDESV (reference sequence). In DNA, the CDR3 is TGTGCCAGCAGCACCGGGACAGGCTTCATCTCTGGAAACACCATATATTTT. This sequence encodes CASSTGTGFISGNTIYF.

J is TRBJ2-7 and V is TRBV18; D may be TRBD2 (5 bases). The CDR3 is made up of 15 amino acids. V shed 3 bases and J shed 3 bases, with 15 bases lying between them. Germline V gene data show CDR1 as KGHSH and CDR2 as LQKENI. The CDR3 sequence is CASSPSRRSGYEQYF. CDR3 nucleotide sequence: TGTGCCAGCTCACCTAGCAGGAGGTCGGGCTACGAGCAGTACTTC.

The CDR3 is CASSSRQGLVAFF. CDR3 in DNA: TGTGCCAGCAGCTCCCGACAGGGTTTGGTAGCTTTCTTT. The chain recombines TRBV13 with TRBJ1-1, with 7 bases matching TRBD1. The germline CDR1 and CDR2 sequences are PRHDT and FYEKMQ (reference sequence). V was pared by 4 bases and J by 10 bases, with 9 bases of the junction left unmatched. The CDR3 covers 13 residues.

This clone was picked up a small number of times. This chain uses TRBV18 with TRBJ1-5; D ambiguous. The CDR3 spans 12 residues. The germline V gene has CDR1 KGHSH and CDR2 LQKENI. The V end was cut by 6 bases, the J end by 1 base, with 4 bases between. CDR3 sequence (DNA): TGTGCCAGCTCTGAGAGCAATCAGCCCCAGCATTTT. Amino acid sequence: CASSESNQPQHF.

As concerns this clone: A read error may produce the germline difference seen at one junction end. The rearrangement links TRBV30 to TRBJ1-2; D possibly corresponds to TRBD1 (5 bases). The CDR3 is 12 amino acids. Germline lookup yields CDR1 GTSNPN and CDR2 SVGIG (reference sequence). CDR3 residues: CAWSVIGGDGIF. DNA for the CDR3: TGTGCCTGGAGTGTAATCGGGGGGGACGGCATCTTC.

This rearrangement joins TRBV6-6 to TRBJ1-1; D gene unclear. CDR3 length equals 15 residues. CDR1 MNHNY and CDR2 SVGAGI come from the germline V gene (reference sequence). Trimming left V 2 bases short and J 2 bases short, with 12 bases between. The CDR3 DNA follows: TGTGCCAGCAGTTACCGGGTTGGAGTAAACACTGAAGCTTTCTTT. Translating gives CASSYRVGVNTEAFF.

The gene calls are TRBV11-3 and TRBJ2-2; D not resolved. Per germline, CDR1 SGHNT and CDR2 YENEEA. The CDR3 covers 15 residues. The V and J ends lost 6 bases and 3 bases respectively, with 14 bases between them. The CDR3 DNA follows: TGTGCCAGCAGGAAGAGGCTCTCTGACACCGGGGAGCTGTTTTTT. Its protein is CASRKRLSDTGELFF.

The chain links TRBV2 to TRBJ2-3; D is possibly TRBD2 (6 bases). Trimming left V 4 bases short and J 5 bases short, with 13 bases between. The CDR3 extends over 14 amino acids. The germline gives CDR1 SNHLY, CDR2 FYNNEI. CDR3 sequence reads: CASSVRLVGDTQYF. CDR3 DNA sequence: TGTGCCAGCAGTGTCCGACTAGTAGGAGATACGCAGTATTTT.

J is TRBJ2-5 and V is TRBV5-6; weak D call: TRBD2 (5 bases). The ends were cut back, 1 base at V and 9 bases at J, with 16 bases in the middle. Germline V gene lookup returns CDR1 SGHDT and CDR2 YYEEEE. CDR3 length equals 14 residues. The CDR3 protein is CASSLYGGGTAQYF. CDR3 bases: TGTGCCAGCAGCTTGTACGGAGGCGGAACGGCCCAGTACTTC.

J is TRBJ1-5 and V is TRBV2, with unresolved D. The germline CDR1 and CDR2 sequences are SNHLY and FYNNEI. The CDR3 runs 14 residues. Trimming took off 5 bases at V and 6 bases at J, with 14 bases between the two ends. CDR3 nucleotide sequence: TGTGCCAGCAGTACCGGGTTCGGGAGTCAGCCCCAGCATTTT. Translated, it gives CASSTGFGSQPQHF.

The genes are TRBV4-2 and TRBJ1-2; 9 bases match TRBD1. This CDR3 is built from 16 residues. Trimming cost V 4 bases and J 2 bases; bases outside gene matches: 8. Germline-derived CDR1 and CDR2 are LGHNA and YNFKEQ. DNA of the CDR3: TGTGCCAGCAGCCCTATTTTTGGGACAGGGAACTATGGCTACACCTTC. Translated: CASSPIFGTGNYGYTF.